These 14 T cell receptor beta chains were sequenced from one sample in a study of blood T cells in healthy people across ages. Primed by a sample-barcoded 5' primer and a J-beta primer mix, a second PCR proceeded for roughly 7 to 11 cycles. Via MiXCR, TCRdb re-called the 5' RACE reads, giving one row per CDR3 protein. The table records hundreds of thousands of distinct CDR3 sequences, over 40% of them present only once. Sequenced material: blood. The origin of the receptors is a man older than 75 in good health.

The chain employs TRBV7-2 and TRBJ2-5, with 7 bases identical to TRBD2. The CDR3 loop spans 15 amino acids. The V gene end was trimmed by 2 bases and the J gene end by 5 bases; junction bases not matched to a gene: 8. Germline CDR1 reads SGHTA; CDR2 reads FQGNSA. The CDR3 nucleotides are TGTGCCAGCAGCTTATCCGCGGGACTAAGGGAGACCCAGTACTTC. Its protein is CASSLSAGLRETQYF.

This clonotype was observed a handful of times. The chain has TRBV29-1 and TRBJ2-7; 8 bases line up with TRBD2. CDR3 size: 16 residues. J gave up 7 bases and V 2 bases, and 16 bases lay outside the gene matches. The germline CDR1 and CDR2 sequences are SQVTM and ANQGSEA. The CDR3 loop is CSVESGLAGSYNEQYF. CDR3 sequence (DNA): TGCAGCGTTGAATCCGGCCTAGCGGGTTCCTACAATGAGCAGTACTTC.

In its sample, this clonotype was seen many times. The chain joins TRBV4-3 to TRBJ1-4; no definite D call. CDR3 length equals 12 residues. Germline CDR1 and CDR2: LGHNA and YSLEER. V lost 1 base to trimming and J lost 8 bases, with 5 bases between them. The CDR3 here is CASSQVNEKLFF. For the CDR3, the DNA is TGCGCCAGCAGCCAAGTAAACGAAAAACTGTTTTTT.

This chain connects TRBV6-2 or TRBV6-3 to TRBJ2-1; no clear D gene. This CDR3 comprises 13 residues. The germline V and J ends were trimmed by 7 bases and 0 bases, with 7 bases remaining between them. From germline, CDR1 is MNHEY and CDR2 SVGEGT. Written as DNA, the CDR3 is TGTGCCAGCAAGGTTAGCTCCTACAATGAGCAGTTCTTC. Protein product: CASKVSSYNEQFF.

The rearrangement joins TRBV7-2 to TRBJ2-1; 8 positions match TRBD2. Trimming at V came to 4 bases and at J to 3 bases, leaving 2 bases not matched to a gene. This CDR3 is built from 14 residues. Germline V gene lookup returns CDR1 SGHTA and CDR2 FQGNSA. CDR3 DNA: TGTGCCAGCAGCTCGGGACTAGTCTACAATGAGCAGTTCTTC. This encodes CASSSGLVYNEQFF. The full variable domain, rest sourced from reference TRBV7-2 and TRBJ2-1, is GAGVSQSPSNKVTEKGKDVELRCDPISGHTALYWYRQSLGQGLEFLIYFQGNSAPDKSGLPSDRFSAERTGGSVSTLTIQRTQQEDSAVYLCASSSGLVYNEQFFGPGTRLTVL.

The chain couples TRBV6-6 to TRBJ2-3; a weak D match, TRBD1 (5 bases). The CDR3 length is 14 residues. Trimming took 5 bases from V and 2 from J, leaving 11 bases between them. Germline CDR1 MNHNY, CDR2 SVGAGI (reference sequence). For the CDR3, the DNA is TGTGCCAGCAGTCCTCCGACAGCCACAGATACGCAGTATTTT. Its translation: CASSPPTATDTQYF.

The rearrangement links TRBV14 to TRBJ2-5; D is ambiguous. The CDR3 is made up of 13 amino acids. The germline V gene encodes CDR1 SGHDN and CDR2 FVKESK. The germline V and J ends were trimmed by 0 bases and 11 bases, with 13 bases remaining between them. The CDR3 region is CASSQDTRIKQYF. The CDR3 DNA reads TGTGCCAGCAGCCAAGATACCAGGATAAAGCAGTACTTC.

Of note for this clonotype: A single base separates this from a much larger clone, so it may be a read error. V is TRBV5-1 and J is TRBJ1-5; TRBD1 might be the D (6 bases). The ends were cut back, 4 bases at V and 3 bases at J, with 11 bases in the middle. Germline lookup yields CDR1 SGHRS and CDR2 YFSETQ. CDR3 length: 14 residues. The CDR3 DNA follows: TGCGCCAGCAGCGTCGGGGGCGTCAATCAGCCCCAGCATTTT. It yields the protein CASSVGGVNQPQHF.

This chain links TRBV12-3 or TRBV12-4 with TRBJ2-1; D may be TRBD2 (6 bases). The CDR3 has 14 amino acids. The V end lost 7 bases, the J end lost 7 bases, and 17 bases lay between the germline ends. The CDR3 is CASTAGIDMNEQFF. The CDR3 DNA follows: TGTGCCAGCACCGCGGGGATAGACATGAATGAGCAGTTCTTC.

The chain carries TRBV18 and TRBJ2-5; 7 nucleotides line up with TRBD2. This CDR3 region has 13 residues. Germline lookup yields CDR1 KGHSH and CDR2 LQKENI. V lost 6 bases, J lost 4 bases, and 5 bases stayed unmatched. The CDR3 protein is CASSAAGLETQYF. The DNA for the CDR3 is TGTGCCAGCTCGGCAGCGGGACTAGAGACCCAGTACTTC.

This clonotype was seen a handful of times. CDR3 sequence (DNA): TGTGCCACCAGCAGAGAGGGGGACGGCTACGAGCAGTACTTC. This gives the protein CATSREGDGYEQYF. This sequence joins TRBV15 and TRBJ2-7; D is possibly TRBD1 or TRBD2 (5 bases each). The germline V and J ends were trimmed by 0 bases and 3 bases, with 9 bases remaining between them. From germline, CDR1 is LNHNV and CDR2 YYDKDF (reference sequence). There are 14 residues in the CDR3.

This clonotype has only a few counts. The DNA of the CDR3 is TGTGCCAGCAGTTACATTACGCCTAATGAGCAGTACTTC. Translation gives CASSYITPNEQYF. The V gene is TRBV6-2 or TRBV6-3, the J gene TRBJ2-7, with D unclear. V shed 2 bases and J shed 7 bases, with 12 bases lying between them. Per the germline V gene, CDR1 is MNHEY and CDR2 is SVGEGT. The CDR3 has 13 amino acids.

CDR3 protein: CASSGTTLPGRTSQYF. In DNA form, the CDR3 reads TGTGCCAGCAGCGGGACCACTCTCCCCGGGAGAACTTCCCAGTACTTC. The genes are TRBV6-1 and TRBJ2-5, with a weak D call TRBD2 (6 bases). V was clipped by 6 bases and J by 9 bases, with 26 bases between them. The length of the CDR3 is 16 residues. Germline V gives CDR1 MNHNS, CDR2 SASEGT.

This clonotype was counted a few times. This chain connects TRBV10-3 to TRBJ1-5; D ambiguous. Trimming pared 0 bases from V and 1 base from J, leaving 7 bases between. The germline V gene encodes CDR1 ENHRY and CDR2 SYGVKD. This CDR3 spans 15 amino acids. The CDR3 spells CAISESIESNQPQHF. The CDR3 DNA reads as TGTGCCATCAGTGAGTCGATAGAAAGCAATCAGCCCCAGCATTTT.